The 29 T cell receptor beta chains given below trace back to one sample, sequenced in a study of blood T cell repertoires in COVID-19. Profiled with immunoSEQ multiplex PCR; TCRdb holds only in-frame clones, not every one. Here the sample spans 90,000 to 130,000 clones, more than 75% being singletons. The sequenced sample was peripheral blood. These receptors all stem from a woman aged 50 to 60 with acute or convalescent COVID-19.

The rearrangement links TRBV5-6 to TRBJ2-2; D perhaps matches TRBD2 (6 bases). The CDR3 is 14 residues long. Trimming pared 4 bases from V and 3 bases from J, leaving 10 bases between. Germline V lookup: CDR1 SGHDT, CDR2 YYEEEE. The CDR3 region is CASSPRGDTGELFF. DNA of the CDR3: TGTGCCAGCAGCCCCCGCGGGGACACCGGGGAGCTGTTTTTT.

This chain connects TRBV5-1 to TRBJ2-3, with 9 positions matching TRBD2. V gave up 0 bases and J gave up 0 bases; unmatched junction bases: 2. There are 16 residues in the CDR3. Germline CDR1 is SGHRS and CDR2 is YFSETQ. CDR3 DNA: TGCGCCAGCAGCTTGGCAACTAGCGGGAGCACAGATACGCAGTATTTT. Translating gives CASSLATSGSTDTQYF.

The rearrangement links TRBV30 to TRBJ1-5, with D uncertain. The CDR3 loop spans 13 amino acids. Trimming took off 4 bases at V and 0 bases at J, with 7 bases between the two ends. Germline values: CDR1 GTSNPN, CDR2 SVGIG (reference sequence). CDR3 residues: CAWTENSNQPQHF. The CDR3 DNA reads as TGTGCCTGGACAGAAAATAGCAATCAGCCCCAGCATTTT.

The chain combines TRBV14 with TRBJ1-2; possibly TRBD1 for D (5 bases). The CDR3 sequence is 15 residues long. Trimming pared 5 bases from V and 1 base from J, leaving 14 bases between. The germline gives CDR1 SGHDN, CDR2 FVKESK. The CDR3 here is CASSWDSALNYGYTF. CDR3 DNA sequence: TGTGCCAGCAGCTGGGACTCGGCACTTAACTATGGCTACACCTTC.

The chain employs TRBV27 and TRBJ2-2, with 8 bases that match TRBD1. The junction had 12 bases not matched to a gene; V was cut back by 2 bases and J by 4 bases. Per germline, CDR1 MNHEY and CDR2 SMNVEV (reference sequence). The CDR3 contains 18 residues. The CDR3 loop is CASSLKPQGASSTGELFF. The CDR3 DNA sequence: TGTGCCAGCAGTTTAAAACCCCAGGGGGCCTCGAGCACCGGGGAGCTGTTTTTT.

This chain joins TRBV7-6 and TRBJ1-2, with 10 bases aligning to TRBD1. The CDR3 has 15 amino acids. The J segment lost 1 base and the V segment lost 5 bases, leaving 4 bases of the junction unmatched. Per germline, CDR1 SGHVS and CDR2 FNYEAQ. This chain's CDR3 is CASSRGQGSNYGYTF. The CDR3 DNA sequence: TGTGCCAGCAGCCGGGGACAGGGGAGTAACTATGGCTACACCTTC.

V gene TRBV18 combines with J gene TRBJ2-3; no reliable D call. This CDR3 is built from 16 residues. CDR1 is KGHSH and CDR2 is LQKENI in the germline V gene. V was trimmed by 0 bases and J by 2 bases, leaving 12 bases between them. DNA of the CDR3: TGTGCCAGCTCACCACCTGGGCTGGGCGTCACAGATACGCAGTATTTT. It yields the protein CASSPPGLGVTDTQYF.

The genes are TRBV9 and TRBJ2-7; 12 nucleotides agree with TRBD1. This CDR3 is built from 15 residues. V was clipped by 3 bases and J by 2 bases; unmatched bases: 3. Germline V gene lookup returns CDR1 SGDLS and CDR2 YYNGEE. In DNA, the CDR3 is TGTGCCAGCAGCGCCTGGGACAGGGGGCCCTACGAGCAGTACTTC. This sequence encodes CASSAWDRGPYEQYF.

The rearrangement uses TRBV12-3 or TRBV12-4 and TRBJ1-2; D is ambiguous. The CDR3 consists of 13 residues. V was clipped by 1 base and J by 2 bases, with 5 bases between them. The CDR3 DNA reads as TGTGCCAGCAGTTTAGGAGGGAACTATGGCTACACCTTC. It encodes CASSLGGNYGYTF.

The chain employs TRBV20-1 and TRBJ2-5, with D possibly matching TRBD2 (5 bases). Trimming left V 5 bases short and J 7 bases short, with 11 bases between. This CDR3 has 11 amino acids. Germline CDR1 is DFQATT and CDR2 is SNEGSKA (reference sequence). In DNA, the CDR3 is TGCAGTGCTCCCCAAAGCGGGACCCAGTACTTC. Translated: CSAPQSGTQYF.

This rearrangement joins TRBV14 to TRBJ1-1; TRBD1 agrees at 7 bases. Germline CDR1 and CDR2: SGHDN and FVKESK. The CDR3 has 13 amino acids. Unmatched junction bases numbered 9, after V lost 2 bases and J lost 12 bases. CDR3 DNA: TGTGCCAGCAGCCAATACCGACAGGGAAAAACTTTCTTT. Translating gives CASSQYRQGKTFF.

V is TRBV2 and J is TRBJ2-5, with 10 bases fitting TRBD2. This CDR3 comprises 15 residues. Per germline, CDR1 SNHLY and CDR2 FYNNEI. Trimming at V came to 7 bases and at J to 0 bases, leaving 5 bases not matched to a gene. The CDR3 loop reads CASKKGLANQETQYF. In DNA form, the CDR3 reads TGTGCCAGCAAGAAGGGACTAGCGAACCAAGAGACCCAGTACTTC.

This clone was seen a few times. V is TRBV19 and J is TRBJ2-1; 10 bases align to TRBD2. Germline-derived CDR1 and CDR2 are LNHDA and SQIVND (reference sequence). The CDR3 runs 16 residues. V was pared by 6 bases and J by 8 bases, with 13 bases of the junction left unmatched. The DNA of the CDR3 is TGTGCCAGTAGGACGGGACTAGCGCCCGTATCCGATGAGCAGTTCTTC. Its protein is CASRTGLAPVSDEQFF.

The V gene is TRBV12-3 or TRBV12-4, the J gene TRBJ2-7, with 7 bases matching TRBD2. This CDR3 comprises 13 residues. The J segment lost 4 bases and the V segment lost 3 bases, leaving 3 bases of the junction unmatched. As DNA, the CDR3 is TGTGCCAGCAGTTTGGTGGGAGGGTACGAGCAGTACTTC. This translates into CASSLVGGYEQYF.

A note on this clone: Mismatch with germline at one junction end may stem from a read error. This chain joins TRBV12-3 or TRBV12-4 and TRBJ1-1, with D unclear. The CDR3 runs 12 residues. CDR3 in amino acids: CASSYQNPEAFF. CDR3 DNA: TGTGCCAGCAGTTACCAGAACCCTGAAGCTTTCTTT.

In DNA form, the CDR3 reads TGTGCCAGCTCACCCGCTACAGGATTCTATGGCTACACCTTC. It yields the protein CASSPATGFYGYTF. The rearrangement uses TRBV18 and TRBJ1-2; maybe TRBD1 (5 bases). Trimming pared 3 bases from V and 4 bases from J, leaving 12 bases between. The CDR3 has 14 residues. CDR1 KGHSH and CDR2 LQKENI come from the germline V gene.

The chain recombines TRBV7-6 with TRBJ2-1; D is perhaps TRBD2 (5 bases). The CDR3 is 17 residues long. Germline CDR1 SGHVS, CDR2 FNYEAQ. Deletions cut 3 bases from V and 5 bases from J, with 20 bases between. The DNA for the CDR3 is TGTGCCAGCAGCTTCGGTATAGGTGGGAGCAACCACAATGAGCAGTTCTTC. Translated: CASSFGIGGSNHNEQFF.

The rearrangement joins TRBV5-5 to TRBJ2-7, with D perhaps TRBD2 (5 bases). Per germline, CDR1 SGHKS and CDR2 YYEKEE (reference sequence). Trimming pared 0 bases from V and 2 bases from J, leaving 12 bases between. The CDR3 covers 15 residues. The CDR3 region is CASSLDLARPYEQYF. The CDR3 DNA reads TGTGCCAGCAGCTTGGATCTAGCCAGGCCCTACGAGCAGTACTTC. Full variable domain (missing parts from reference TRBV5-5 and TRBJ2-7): DAGVTQSPTHLIKTRGQQVTLRCSPISGHKSVSWYQQVLGQGPQFIFQYYEKEERGRGNFPDRFSARQFPNYSSELNVNALLLGDSALYLCASSLDLARPYEQYFGPGTRLTVT.

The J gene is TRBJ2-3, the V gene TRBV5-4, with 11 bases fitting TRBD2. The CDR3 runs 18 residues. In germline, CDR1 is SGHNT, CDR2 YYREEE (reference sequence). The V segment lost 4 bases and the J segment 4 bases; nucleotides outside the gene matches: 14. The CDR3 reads CASSGPGLAEVPPDTQYF. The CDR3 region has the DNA TGTGCCAGCAGCGGTCCGGGACTAGCGGAGGTTCCCCCAGATACGCAGTATTTT.

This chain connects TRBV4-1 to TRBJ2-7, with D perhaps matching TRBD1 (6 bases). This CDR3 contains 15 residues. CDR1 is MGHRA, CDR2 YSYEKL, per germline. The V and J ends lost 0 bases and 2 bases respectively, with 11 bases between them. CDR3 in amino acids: CASSQDQTGPYEQYF. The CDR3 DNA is TGCGCCAGCAGCCAAGATCAGACAGGACCCTACGAGCAGTACTTC.

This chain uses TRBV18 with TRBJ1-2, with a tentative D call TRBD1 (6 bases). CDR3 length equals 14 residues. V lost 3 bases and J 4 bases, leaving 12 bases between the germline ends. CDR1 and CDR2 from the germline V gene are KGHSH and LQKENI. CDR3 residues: CASSPKGEGYGYTF. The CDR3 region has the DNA TGTGCCAGCTCACCGAAGGGGGAAGGCTATGGCTACACCTTC.

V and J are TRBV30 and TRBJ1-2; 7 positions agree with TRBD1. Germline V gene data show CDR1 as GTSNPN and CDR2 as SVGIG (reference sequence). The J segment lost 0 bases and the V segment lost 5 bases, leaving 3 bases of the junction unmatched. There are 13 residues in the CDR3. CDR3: CAWSDRTNYGYTF. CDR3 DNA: TGTGCCTGGTCGGACAGGACTAACTATGGCTACACCTTC.

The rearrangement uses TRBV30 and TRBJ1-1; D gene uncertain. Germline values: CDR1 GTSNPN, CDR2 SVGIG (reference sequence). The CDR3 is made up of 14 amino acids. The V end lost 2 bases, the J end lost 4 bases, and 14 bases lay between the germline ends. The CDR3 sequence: CAWSIDRRGTEAFF. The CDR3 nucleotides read TGTGCCTGGAGTATAGACCGACGCGGCACTGAAGCTTTCTTT.

CDR3 sequence: CASSIPTGWDTEAFF. CDR3 nucleotide sequence: TGTGCCAGTAGTATACCGACAGGGTGGGACACTGAAGCTTTCTTT. The chain joins TRBV19 to TRBJ1-1, with 7 bases lining up with TRBD1. The CDR3 has 15 residues. Unmatched junction bases numbered 6, after V lost 2 bases and J lost 3 bases. Per the germline V gene, CDR1 is LNHDA and CDR2 is SQIVND (reference sequence).

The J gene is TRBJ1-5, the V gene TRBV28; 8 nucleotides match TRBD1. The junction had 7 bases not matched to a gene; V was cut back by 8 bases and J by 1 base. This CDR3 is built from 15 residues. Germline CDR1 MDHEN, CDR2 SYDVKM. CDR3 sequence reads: CASFRTGTSNQPQHF. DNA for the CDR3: TGTGCCAGCTTTAGGACAGGGACCAGCAATCAGCCCCAGCATTTT.

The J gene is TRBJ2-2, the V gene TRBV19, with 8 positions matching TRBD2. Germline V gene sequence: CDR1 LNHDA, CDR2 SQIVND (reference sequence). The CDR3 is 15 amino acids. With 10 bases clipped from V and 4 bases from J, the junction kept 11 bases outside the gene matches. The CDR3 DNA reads TGTGCCACCCGGTGGCGGGAGGTGGGCACCGGGGAGCTGTTTTTT. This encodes CATRWREVGTGELFF.

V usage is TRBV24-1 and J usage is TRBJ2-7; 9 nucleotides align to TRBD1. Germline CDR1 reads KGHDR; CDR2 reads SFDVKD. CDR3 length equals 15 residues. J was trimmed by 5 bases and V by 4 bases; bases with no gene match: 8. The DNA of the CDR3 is TGTGCCACCAGTGACCGAGGGACAGGGAGCCACGAGCAGTACTTC. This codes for CATSDRGTGSHEQYF.

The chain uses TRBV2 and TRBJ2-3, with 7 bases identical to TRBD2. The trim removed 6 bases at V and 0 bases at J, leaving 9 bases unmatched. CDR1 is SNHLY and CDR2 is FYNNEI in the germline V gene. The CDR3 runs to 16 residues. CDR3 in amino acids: CASRKTSMVSTDTQYF. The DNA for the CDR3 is TGTGCCAGCAGGAAGACTAGCATGGTGAGCACAGATACGCAGTATTTT.

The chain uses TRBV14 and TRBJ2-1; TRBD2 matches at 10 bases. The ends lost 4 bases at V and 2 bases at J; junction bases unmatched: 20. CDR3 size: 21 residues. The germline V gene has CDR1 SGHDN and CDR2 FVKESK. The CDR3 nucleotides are TGTGCCAGCAGCCTAAACTATCTGTGGTCTAGCGGGAGAAAGGCCTACAATGAGCAGTTCTTC. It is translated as CASSLNYLWSSGRKAYNEQFF.